The clone carrying this TCR beta chain has only a few counts. V was pared by 5 bases and J by 4 bases, with 7 bases of the junction left unmatched. There are 14 residues in the CDR3. Germline V gene lookup returns CDR1 SNHLY and CDR2 FYNNEI. TCRdb ran MiXCR on the 5' RACE reads and lists one entry per CDR3 protein. This sample has 1,800,000 or so distinct CDR3 sequences, with roughly a third found just once. These data originate in a study of identical twins. Sequenced input: cord blood. The chain joins TRBV2 to TRBJ1-2; 7 bases are a match to TRBD1. The clonotype was recovered from a newborn girl in good health. In DNA, the CDR3 is TGTGCCAGCAGTCGGCAGGGGGGAAGCTATGGCTACACCTTC. Translation: CASSRQGGSYGYTF.